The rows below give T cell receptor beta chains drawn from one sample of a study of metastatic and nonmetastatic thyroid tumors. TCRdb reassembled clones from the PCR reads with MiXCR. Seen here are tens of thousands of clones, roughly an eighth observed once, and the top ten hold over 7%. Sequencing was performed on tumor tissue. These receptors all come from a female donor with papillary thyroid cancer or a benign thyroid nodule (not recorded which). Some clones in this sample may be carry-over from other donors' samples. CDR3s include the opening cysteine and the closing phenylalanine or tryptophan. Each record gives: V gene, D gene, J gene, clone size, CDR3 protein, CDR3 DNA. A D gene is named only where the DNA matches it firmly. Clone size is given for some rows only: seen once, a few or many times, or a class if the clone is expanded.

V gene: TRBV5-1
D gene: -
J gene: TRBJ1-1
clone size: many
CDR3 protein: CASSRQPNTEAFF
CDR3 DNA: TGCGCCAGCAGCAGACAGCCCAACACTGAAGCTTTCTTT

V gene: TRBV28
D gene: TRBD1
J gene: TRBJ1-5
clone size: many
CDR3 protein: CASSRSTGGSQPQHF
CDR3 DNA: TGTGCCAGCAGCCGAAGCACAGGGGGCTCTCAGCCCCAGCATTTT

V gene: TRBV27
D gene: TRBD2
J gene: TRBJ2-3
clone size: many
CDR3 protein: CASLGLAGVGDTQYF
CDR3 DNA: TGTGCCAGCCTGGGACTAGCGGGAGTTGGAGATACGCAGTATTTT

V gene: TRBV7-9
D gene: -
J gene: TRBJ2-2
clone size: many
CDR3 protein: CASSFYTTGELFF
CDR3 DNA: TGTGCCAGCAGCTTCTACACCACCGGGGAGCTGTTTTTT

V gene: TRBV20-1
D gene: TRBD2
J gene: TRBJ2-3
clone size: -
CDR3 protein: CSARGCGRGADTQYF
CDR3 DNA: TGCAGTGCTAGAGGATGCGGGAGGGGGGCAGATACGCAGTATTTT

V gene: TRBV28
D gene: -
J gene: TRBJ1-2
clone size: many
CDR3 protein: CASSLLRSSGGGYTF
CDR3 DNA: TGTGCCAGCAGTTTATTACGATCATCTGGTGGGGGCTACACCTTC

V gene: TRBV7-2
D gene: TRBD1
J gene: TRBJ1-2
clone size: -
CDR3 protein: CASSSPTGNYGYTF
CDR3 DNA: TGTGCCAGCAGCTCACCGACAGGGAACTATGGCTACACCTTC

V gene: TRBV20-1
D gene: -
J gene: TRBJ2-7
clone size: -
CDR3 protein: CSAKTLGTSGEQYF
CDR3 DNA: TGCAGTGCTAAAACCCTGGGGACATCGGGCGAGCAGTACTTC

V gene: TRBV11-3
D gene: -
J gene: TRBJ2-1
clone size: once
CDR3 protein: CASSLGGTRVSSVYNEQFF
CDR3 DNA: TGTGCCAGCAGCTTAGGAGGTACTAGGGTGTCTAGCGTCTACAATGAGCAGTTCTTC

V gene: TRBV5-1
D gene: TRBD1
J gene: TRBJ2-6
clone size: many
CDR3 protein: CASSSPDRVAPKRDSGANVLTF
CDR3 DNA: TGCGCCAGCAGCTCCCCGGACAGGGTAGCCCCTAAACGGGACTCTGGGGCCAACGTCCTGACTTTC

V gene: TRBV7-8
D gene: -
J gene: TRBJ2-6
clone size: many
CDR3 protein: CASSLEFAVGANVLTF
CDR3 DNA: TGTGCCAGCAGCTTAGAGTTCGCGGTCGGGGCCAACGTCCTGACTTTC

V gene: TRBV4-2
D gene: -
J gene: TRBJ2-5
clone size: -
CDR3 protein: CASSTSPGTQYQETQYF
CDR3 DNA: TGTGCCAGCAGCACCTCCCCCGGGACACAGTACCAAGAGACCCAGTACTTC

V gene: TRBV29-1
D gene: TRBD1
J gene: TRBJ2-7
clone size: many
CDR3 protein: CSLDGDRYEQYF
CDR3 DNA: TGCAGCCTAGATGGGGACAGATACGAGCAGTACTTC

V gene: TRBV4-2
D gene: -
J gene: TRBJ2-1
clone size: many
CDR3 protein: CASSQTTEYEQFF
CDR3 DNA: TGTGCCAGCAGCCAGACAACCGAATATGAGCAGTTCTTC

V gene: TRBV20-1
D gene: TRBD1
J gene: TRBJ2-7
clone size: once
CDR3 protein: CSANHGTGRYEQYF
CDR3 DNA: TGCAGTGCCAACCACGGGACAGGGAGGTACGAGCAGTACTTC

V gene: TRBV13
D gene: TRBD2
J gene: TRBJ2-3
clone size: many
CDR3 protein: CASSLTRLAGAWDTQYF
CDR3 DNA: TGTGCCAGCAGCTTAACCCGCCTAGCGGGAGCCTGGGATACGCAGTATTTT

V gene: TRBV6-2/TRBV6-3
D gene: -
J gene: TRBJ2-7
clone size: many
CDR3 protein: CASSYVPHYEQYF
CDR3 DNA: TGTGCCAGCAGTTACGTTCCCCACTACGAGCAGTACTTC

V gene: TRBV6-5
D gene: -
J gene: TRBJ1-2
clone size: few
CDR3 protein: CSSSYHSNYGYTF
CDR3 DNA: TGTTCCAGCAGTTATCATAGCAACTATGGCTACACCTTC

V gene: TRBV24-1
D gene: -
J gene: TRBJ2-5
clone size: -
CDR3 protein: CATSDYRGNRETQYF
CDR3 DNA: TGTGCCACCAGTGATTACCGGGGCAATCGAGAGACCCAGTACTTC

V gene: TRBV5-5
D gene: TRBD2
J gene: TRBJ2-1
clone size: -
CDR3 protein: CASSGTSRHVGEQFF
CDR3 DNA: TGTGCCAGCAGCGGGACTAGCAGGCACGTAGGTGAGCAGTTCTTC

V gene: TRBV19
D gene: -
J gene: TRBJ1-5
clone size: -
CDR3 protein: CASSTDTGGQPQHF
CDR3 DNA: TGTGCCAGTAGTACAGACACCGGCGGTCAGCCCCAGCATTTT

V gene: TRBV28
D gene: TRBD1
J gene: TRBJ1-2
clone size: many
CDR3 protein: CASSLTGYMSGYTF
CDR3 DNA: TGTGCCAGCAGCCTGACAGGGTATATGAGTGGCTACACCTTC

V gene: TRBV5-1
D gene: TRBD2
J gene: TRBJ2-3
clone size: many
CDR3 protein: CASSLGGSGTDTQYF
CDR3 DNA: TGCGCCAGCAGCTTGGGCGGGAGTGGCACAGATACGCAGTATTTT

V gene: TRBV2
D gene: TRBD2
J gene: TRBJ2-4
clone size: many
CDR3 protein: CASSGGRGSGLAKNIQYF
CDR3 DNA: TGTGCCAGCAGTGGGGGCCGGGGTAGCGGGCTAGCCAAAAACATTCAGTACTTC

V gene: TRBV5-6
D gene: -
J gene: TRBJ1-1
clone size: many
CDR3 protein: CASRNPAVRGRNSEAFF
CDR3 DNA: TGTGCCAGCAGAAATCCAGCTGTACGGGGACGGAACTCTGAAGCTTTCTTT

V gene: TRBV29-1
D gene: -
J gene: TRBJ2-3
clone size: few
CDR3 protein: CSVDRVATDTQYF
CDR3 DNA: TGCAGCGTTGATAGAGTAGCGACAGATACGCAGTATTTT

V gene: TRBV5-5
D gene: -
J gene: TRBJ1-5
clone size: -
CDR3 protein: CASSWDSDQPQHF
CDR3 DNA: TGTGCCAGCAGCTGGGACTCGGATCAGCCCCAGCATTTT

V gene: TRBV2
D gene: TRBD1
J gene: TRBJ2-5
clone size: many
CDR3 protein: CASRDPDRARETQYF
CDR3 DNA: TGTGCCAGCAGAGATCCCGACAGGGCTCGGGAGACCCAGTACTTC

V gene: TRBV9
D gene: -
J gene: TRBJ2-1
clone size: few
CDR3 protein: CASSVTLVNEQFF
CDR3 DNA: TGTGCCAGCAGCGTAACTCTAGTCAATGAGCAGTTCTTC

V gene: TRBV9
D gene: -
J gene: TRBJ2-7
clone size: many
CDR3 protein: CASGGLYEQYF
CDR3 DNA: TGTGCCAGCGGGGGTCTCTACGAGCAGTACTTC

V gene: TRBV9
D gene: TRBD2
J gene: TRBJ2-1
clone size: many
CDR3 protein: CASSALAGGVYEQFF
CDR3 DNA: TGTGCCAGCAGCGCCCTAGCGGGAGGGGTTTATGAGCAGTTCTTC

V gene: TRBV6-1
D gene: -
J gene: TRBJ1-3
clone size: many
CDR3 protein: CASRPGLSGNTIYF
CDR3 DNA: TGTGCCAGCAGGCCGGGACTCTCTGGAAACACCATATATTTT

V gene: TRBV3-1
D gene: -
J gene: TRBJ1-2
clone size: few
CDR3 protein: CASSQTPLTSRVDGYTF
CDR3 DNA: TGTGCCAGCAGCCAAACCCCCCTTACATCCCGCGTGGATGGCTACACCTTC

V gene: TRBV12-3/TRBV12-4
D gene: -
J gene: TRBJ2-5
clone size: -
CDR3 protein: CASSSGTWPWETQYF
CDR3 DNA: TGTGCCAGCAGTTCCGGGACATGGCCATGGGAGACCCAGTACTTC

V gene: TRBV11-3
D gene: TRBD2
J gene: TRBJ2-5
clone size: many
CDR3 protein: CASSLEGSGSRETQYF
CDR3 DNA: TGTGCCAGCAGCTTAGAGGGTAGCGGGAGCAGGGAGACCCAGTACTTC

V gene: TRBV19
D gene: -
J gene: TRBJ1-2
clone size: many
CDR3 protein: CASSTRENYGYTF
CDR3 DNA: TGTGCCAGTAGTACCCGGGAAAACTATGGCTACACCTTC

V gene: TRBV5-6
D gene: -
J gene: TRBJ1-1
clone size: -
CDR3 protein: CASSLEQNTEAFF
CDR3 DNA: TGTGCCAGCAGCTTGGAACAGAACACTGAAGCTTTCTTT

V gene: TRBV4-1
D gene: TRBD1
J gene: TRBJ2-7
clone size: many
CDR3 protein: CASSRPGQWSYEQYF
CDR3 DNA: TGCGCCAGCAGCCGGCCGGGACAGTGGTCCTACGAGCAGTACTTC

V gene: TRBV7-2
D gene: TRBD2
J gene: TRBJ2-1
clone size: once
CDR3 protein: CASSLMAGANGQFF
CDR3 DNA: TGTGCCAGCAGCTTGATGGCGGGAGCGAACGGGCAGTTCTTC

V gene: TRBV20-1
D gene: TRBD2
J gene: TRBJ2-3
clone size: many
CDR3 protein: CSAIAGGPDTQYF
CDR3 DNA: TGCAGTGCTATAGCGGGAGGGCCGGATACGCAGTATTTT

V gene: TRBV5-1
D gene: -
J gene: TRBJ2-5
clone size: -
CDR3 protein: CASSLGIQETQYF
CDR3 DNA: TGCGCCAGCAGTCTTGGCATCCAAGAGACCCAGTACTTC

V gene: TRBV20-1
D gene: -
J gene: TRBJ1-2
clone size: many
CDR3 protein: CSARDQRRWYGYTF
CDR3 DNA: TGCAGTGCTAGAGACCAGAGGCGTTGGTATGGCTACACCTTC

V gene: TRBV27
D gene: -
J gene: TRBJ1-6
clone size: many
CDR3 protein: CASSPSRGRESPLHF
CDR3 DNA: TGTGCCAGCAGCCCCTCCAGGGGTAGGGAGTCACCCCTCCACTTT

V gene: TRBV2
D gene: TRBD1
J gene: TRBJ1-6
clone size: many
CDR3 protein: CASSSGQASNSPLHF
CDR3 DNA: TGTGCCAGCAGTAGTGGACAGGCCTCTAATTCACCCCTCCACTTT

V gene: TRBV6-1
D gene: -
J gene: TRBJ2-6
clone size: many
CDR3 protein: CASSWTVGANVLTF
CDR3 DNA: TGTGCCAGCAGTTGGACAGTCGGGGCCAACGTCCTGACTTTC

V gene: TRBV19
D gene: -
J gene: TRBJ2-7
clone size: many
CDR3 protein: CASSICPETYEQYF
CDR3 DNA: TGTGCCAGTAGTATTTGCCCAGAGACCTACGAGCAGTACTTC